Listed below are T cell receptor beta chains from one sample, sequenced in a study of cytomegalovirus exposure and HLA in healthy donors. Measured with immunoSEQ multiplex PCR; TCRdb has only the in-frame clones, and not every one. Counted here are under 200,000 clones, over 70% occurring once; the ten biggest clones make up 4.5% to 6%. The sample taken for sequencing was PBMCs. These receptors came from a man aged 40-49 years in good health and CMV-seronegative. The CDR3 runs from the conserved cysteine through the conserved F or W. A D gene is named only where the DNA matches it firmly. Not every row has a clone size; where given, it reads once, few, many or a size class.

v_gene	j_gene	len	d_gene	abundance	CDR3nt	CDR3aa
TRBV7-6	TRBJ2-7	13	-	-	TGTGCCAGCAGCTTGGCGGAATCCTACGAGCAGTACTTC	CASSLAESYEQYF
TRBV7-6	TRBJ2-1	14	-	-	TGTGCCAGCAGCACAGGAGGGTATTACAATGAGCAGTTCTTC	CASSTGGYYNEQFF
TRBV19	TRBJ1-6	15	-	-	TGTGCCAGTAACCGAGGGGGAACTTATAATTCACCCCTCCACTTT	CASNRGGTYNSPLHF
TRBV11-2	TRBJ2-3	14	-	-	TGTGCCAGCAGCAGGGGACTTGACACAGATACGCAGTATTTT	CASSRGLDTDTQYF
TRBV18	TRBJ1-1	16	-	-	TGTGCCAGCTCCCCTGAGCAGGGAACGAGTAGCACTGAAGCTTTCTTT	CASSPEQGTSSTEAFF
TRBV21-1	TRBJ2-7	14	-	-	TGTGCCAGCAGCGTCCGGGACAGGGGGCATGAGCAGTACTTC	CASSVRDRGHEQYF
TRBV30	TRBJ2-5	14	-	-	TGTGCCTGGAGTGCAGGGGCTTACAGTAAGACCCAGTACTTC	CAWSAGAYSKTQYF
TRBV29-1	TRBJ2-7	13	TRBD2	-	TGCAGCGTTGAGACTAGCGGTGCCTACGAGCAGTACTTC	CSVETSGAYEQYF
TRBV4-3	TRBJ1-1	17	TRBD1	few	TGCGCCAGCAGCCAAGATCGGGCAGGGGGCCTGAACACTGAAGCTTTCTTT	CASSQDRAGGLNTEAFF
TRBV19	TRBJ2-1	12	-	-	TGTGCCAGTAGCAACAGGGACAATGAGCAGTTCTTC	CASSNRDNEQFF
TRBV5-1	TRBJ2-2	16	TRBD2	-	TGCGCCAGCAGCTTGACTAGCGGGAGAGGCGGCGGGGAGCTGTTTTTT	CASSLTSGRGGGELFF
TRBV19	TRBJ1-1	14	-	-	TGTGCCAGTAGTATACTAGGGGTTCGCACTGAAGCTTTCTTT	CASSILGVRTEAFF
TRBV11-3	TRBJ2-4	14	TRBD2	-	TGTGCCAGCAGCCCGGGGGGGACCGGCACTATTCAGTACTTC	CASSPGGTGTIQYF
TRBV6-5	TRBJ1-2	12	-	-	TGTGCCAGCAGTCCGACTCCCTATGGCTACACCTTC	CASSPTPYGYTF
TRBV12-2	TRBJ2-5	18	-	-	TGTGCAAGTCGCTTCGGTCAGGCGGGGGGTGGGCAGCAAGAGACCCAGTACTTC	CASRFGQAGGGQQETQYF
TRBV5-4	TRBJ1-4	14	TRBD1	-	TGTGCCAGCAGCTTGGGGGCTACAGGGGGAAAACTGTTTTTT	CASSLGATGGKLFF
TRBV2	TRBJ1-5	13	-	few	TGTGCCAGCACAAGAGGAAGCAATCAGCCCCAGCATTTT	CASTRGSNQPQHF
TRBV2	TRBJ2-5	13	-	-	TGTGCCAGCAGTGTCGTGGCCCAAGAGACCCAGTACTTC	CASSVVAQETQYF
TRBV18	TRBJ2-7	12	-	-	TGTGCCAGCTCACTCCAGGGGAACGAGCAGTACTTC	CASSLQGNEQYF
TRBV5-6	TRBJ1-3	17	TRBD1	-	TGTGCCAGCAGCTTGTGGGACAGGGATAGCTCTGGAAACACCATATATTTT	CASSLWDRDSSGNTIYF
TRBV30	TRBJ1-1	15	-	-	TGTGCCTGGAGTCCCTCGGGATCCCTGGTTACTGAAGCTTTCTTT	CAWSPSGSLVTEAFF
TRBV19	TRBJ2-5	13	TRBD1	-	TGTGCCACCAAAAGGACAGGGCAAGAGACCCAGTACTTC	CATKRTGQETQYF
TRBV7-2	TRBJ2-3	16	TRBD2	-	TGTGCCAGCAGCTTTAGGGGGACTAGCGGCACAGATACGCAGTATTTT	CASSFRGTSGTDTQYF
TRBV5-1	TRBJ1-1	15	TRBD1	-	TGCGCCAGCAGCCCGTCGGGACAGGAGAACACTGAAGCTTTCTTT	CASSPSGQENTEAFF
TRBV6-5	TRBJ2-1	12	-	few	TGTGCCAGCAGGTCGGACTCCGGGGGGCAGTTCTTC	CASRSDSGGQFF
TRBV29-1	TRBJ2-7	12	-	-	TGCAGCGTCGAGGACTCTCCCTACGAGCAGTACTTC	CSVEDSPYEQYF
TRBV6-5	TRBJ2-1	15	TRBD2	once	TGTGCCAGCAGCCCGCGGGGGGCATGGAACAATGAGCAGTTCTTC	CASSPRGAWNNEQFF
TRBV27	TRBJ1-6	16	TRBD1	-	TGTGCCAGCAGTTGGGGCTATGGACAGGGGGATTCACCCCTCCACTTT	CASSWGYGQGDSPLHF
TRBV5-1	TRBJ2-7	18	TRBD2	-	TGCGCCAGCAGCTCCGGACTAGCCGGGGGGGAGGTTTTTTACGAGCAGTACTTC	CASSSGLAGGEVFYEQYF
TRBV5-6	TRBJ2-5	16	TRBD1	-	TGTGCCAGCAGCTTATCGCCTAACAGGGGGACAGAGACCCAGTACTTC	CASSLSPNRGTETQYF
TRBV7-9	TRBJ1-2	17	TRBD1	-	TGTGCCAGCAGCTTAGGTGCCGGACAGGGGGCCTACTATGGCTACACCTTC	CASSLGAGQGAYYGYTF
TRBV19	TRBJ1-6	13	-	-	TGTGCCAGTAGTATAAGAGGGAATTCACCCCTCCACTTT	CASSIRGNSPLHF
TRBV4-2	TRBJ2-1	19	TRBD2	-	TGTGCCAGCAGCCAAACGGCTAGCGGGAGGGTGAGCTCCTACAATGAGCAGTTCTTC	CASSQTASGRVSSYNEQFF
TRBV4-3	TRBJ2-7	15	-	-	TGCGCCAGCAGCCAAGATCGGACAGTAACCTACGAGCAGTACTTC	CASSQDRTVTYEQYF
TRBV7-9	TRBJ1-1	15	-	-	TGTGCCAGCAGCTCTACCAGAGAGGGGAACACTGAAGCTTTCTTT	CASSSTREGNTEAFF
TRBV7-6	TRBJ1-2	15	TRBD1	-	TGTGCCAGCAGCTTAGCGCACAGGGGGTCCGATGGCTACACCTTC	CASSLAHRGSDGYTF
TRBV7-2	TRBJ2-3	16	-	-	TGTGCCAGCAGCTTAGGGACGGGAGCAGGGACAGATACGCAGTATTTT	CASSLGTGAGTDTQYF
TRBV19	TRBJ1-5	13	-	-	TGTGCCAGTAGTTCGGGGAAATATCAGCCCCAGCATTTT	CASSSGKYQPQHF
TRBV7-2	TRBJ2-3	15	-	few	TGTGCCAGCAGCCCTCGGGGGACTGGCACAGATACGCAGTATTTT	CASSPRGTGTDTQYF
TRBV5-5	TRBJ2-1	16	TRBD1	many	TGTGCCAGCAGACCTTGGGGACAGGGAAAGCACAATGAGCAGTTCTTC	CASRPWGQGKHNEQFF